The next 6 T cell receptor beta chains were all read from a single sample in a study of T cells in Graves' hyperthyroidism and ophthalmopathy. Amplification yielded TCR beta CDR3 regions, with RNA transcripts as the source. During a first-round RT-PCR of the TCR CDR3, the HTBI primer set was used. MiXCR, applied by TCRdb to the multiplex PCR reads, yields one record per CDR3 protein. The profile shows approximately 150,000 distinct CDR3 sequences, roughly 9.4% of them singletons. The specimen sequenced was blood. These receptors came from a woman aged 18-29 years with Graves' hyperthyroidism that later progressed to Graves' ophthalmopathy.

This clonotype was picked up many times. The J gene is TRBJ2-7, the V gene TRBV6-1, with TRBD1 matching 7 bases. CDR1 is MNHNS, CDR2 SASEGT, per germline. The CDR3 is 13 residues long. With V trimmed by 5 bases and J by 2 bases, 3 bases remained unmatched. CDR3 in amino acids: CASSRDSAYEQYF. In DNA, the CDR3 is TGTGCCAGCAGTCGGGACAGCGCCTACGAGCAGTACTTC.

The table lists this clonotype with many counts. This rearrangement joins TRBV20-1 to TRBJ2-5; tentative D call: TRBD2 (6 bases). This CDR3 has 16 amino acids. With 6 bases removed from V and 2 bases from J, the gap between germline ends came to 22 bases. The germline CDR1 and CDR2 sequences are DFQATT and SNEGSKA (reference sequence). Here the CDR3 reads CSAISGTEGAQETQYF. The DNA of the CDR3 is TGCAGTGCAATCTCCGGGACTGAAGGAGCACAAGAGACCCAGTACTTC.

This clonotype was recorded at least ten times. This chain connects TRBV12-3 or TRBV12-4 to TRBJ1-5, with TRBD1 matching 8 bases. The CDR3 totals 18 residues. Germline trimming cut 4 bases from V and 5 bases from J; bases unmatched to any gene: 16. The CDR3 protein is CASSSGPGRGPTDQPQHF. CDR3 in DNA: TGTGCCAGCAGTTCGGGGCCCGGCAGGGGGCCGACGGATCAGCCCCAGCATTTT.

This clonotype was seen repeatedly, ten times or more. This chain links TRBV19 with TRBJ2-1; TRBD1 aligns across 10 bases. Trimming took 5 bases from V and 1 from J; bases not matched to a gene: 2. The germline gives CDR1 LNHDA, CDR2 SQIVND (reference sequence). This CDR3 has 15 residues. DNA of the CDR3: TGTGCCAGTAGTCCGGGACAGGGGTCCTACAATGAGCAGTTCTTC. The encoded protein is CASSPGQGSYNEQFF.

This clonotype was found many times. The rearrangement uses TRBV12-3 or TRBV12-4 and TRBJ1-6; D perhaps matches TRBD1 (6 bases). The CDR3 has 13 amino acids. V lost 4 bases, J lost 6 bases, and 7 bases lay in between. The CDR3 loop reads CASSSQGNSPLHF. The CDR3 bases are TGTGCCAGCAGTTCACAGGGTAATTCACCCCTCCACTTT.

This clonotype has at least ten counts. This sequence joins TRBV18 and TRBJ2-7, with D uncertain. Germline loops: CDR1 KGHSH, CDR2 LQKENI. V lost 3 bases, J lost 2 bases, and 14 bases lay in between. The CDR3 runs 15 residues. CDR3 DNA: TGTGCCAGCTCACCGGAACTACCGGCTACCTACGAGCAGTACTTC. Translation gives CASSPELPATYEQYF.